The 25 T cell receptor beta chains below come from one sample, sequenced in a study of shared T cell receptors in the human thymus. Profiled with immunoSEQ multiplex PCR; TCRdb holds only in-frame clones, not every one. The data show roughly 410,000 clones, around 93% seen once. Source material: thymocytes. The receptors stem from a human donor.

The V gene is TRBV11-2, the J gene TRBJ1-4; the match to TRBD1 covers 9 bases. The junction had 14 bases not matched to a gene; V was cut back by 4 bases and J by 11 bases. CDR1 and CDR2 from the germline V gene are SGHAT and FQNNGV. The CDR3 extends over 16 amino acids. CDR3 sequence (DNA): TGTGCCAGCAGCTCACGATCCGGGACAGGGCGGAAGAAACTGTTTTTT. Its translation is CASSSRSGTGRKKLFF.

Turning to this clone: A read error may account for a junction end that differs from germline. The CDR3 here is CASPPPTTMTSSETQYF. The DNA of the CDR3 is TGTGCCAGCCCACCACCCACGACTATGACTAGCTCAGAGACCCAGTACTTC. This chain links TRBV18 with TRBJ2-5, with 7 bases identical to TRBD2. The CDR3 is 17 amino acids. Germline CDR1 is KGHSH and CDR2 is LQKENI.

This rearrangement joins TRBV27 to TRBJ1-2, with a weak D call TRBD1 (5 bases). V lost 2 bases and J lost 5, with 12 bases in between. Germline-derived CDR1 and CDR2 are MNHEY and SMNVEV (reference sequence). The CDR3 covers 14 residues. The CDR3 here is CASSLGGAGYGYTF. DNA for the CDR3: TGTGCCAGCAGTTTAGGAGGGGCTGGATATGGCTACACCTTC.

The gene calls are TRBV30 and TRBJ2-1; 10 positions agree with TRBD2. In germline, CDR1 is GTSNPN, CDR2 SVGIG (reference sequence). This CDR3 has 15 amino acids. The trim removed 0 bases at V and 5 bases at J, leaving 4 bases unmatched. The CDR3 reads CAWSVRLAGNNEQFF. The CDR3 DNA follows: TGTGCCTGGAGTGTACGACTAGCGGGTAACAATGAGCAGTTCTTC.

The V gene is TRBV7-2, the J gene TRBJ2-3; 12 nucleotides align to TRBD2. Unmatched junction bases numbered 14, after V lost 6 bases and J lost 1 base. Germline-derived CDR1 and CDR2 are SGHTA and FQGNSA. The CDR3 is made up of 19 amino acids. DNA for the CDR3: TGTGCCAGCAGTCCAACCGGACTAGCGGGGCCCCTTTGCACAGATACGCAGTATTTT. It yields the protein CASSPTGLAGPLCTDTQYF.

This clone was seen a single time. The chain recombines TRBV18 with TRBJ2-3, with D tentatively TRBD1 or TRBD2 (6 bases each). Deletions cut 2 bases from V and 4 bases from J, with 19 bases between. This CDR3 region has 17 residues. CDR1 is KGHSH and CDR2 is LQKENI in the germline V gene. The CDR3 reads CASSPRTKGGGADTQYF. Here the CDR3 DNA reads TGTGCCAGCTCACCAAGAACCAAAGGGGGAGGCGCAGATACGCAGTATTTT.

This rearrangement joins TRBV28 to TRBJ2-3, with D perhaps matching TRBD2 (6 bases). Trimming cost V 5 bases and J 3 bases, with 9 bases left between them. The CDR3 consists of 13 residues. The germline V gene encodes CDR1 MDHEN and CDR2 SYDVKM. The CDR3 here is CASSGGLTDTQYF. The CDR3 DNA is TGTGCCAGCAGTGGGGGGTTAACAGATACGCAGTATTTT.

The CDR3, as DNA: TGTGCCAGCAGCTCCCGCCTCGGACAGGAGACGTATGGCTACACCTTC. It translates to CASSSRLGQETYGYTF. V is TRBV7-6 and J is TRBJ1-2; TRBD1 matches 7 bases. Trimming at V came to 4 bases and at J to 5 bases, leaving 13 bases not matched to a gene. This CDR3 comprises 16 residues. The germline CDR1 and CDR2 sequences are SGHVS and FNYEAQ.

The chain is built from TRBV19 and TRBJ1-5; weak D call: TRBD1 (5 bases). CDR1 is LNHDA, CDR2 SQIVND, per germline (reference sequence). Trimming pared 3 bases from V and 4 bases from J, leaving 16 bases between. The CDR3 has 16 residues. The CDR3 region has the DNA TGTGCCAGTAGTATGGAAAAACAGCCAGGGAATCAGCCCCAGCATTTT. Translating it yields CASSMEKQPGNQPQHF.

V and J are TRBV6-1 and TRBJ2-7; D gene uncertain. Trimming left V 5 bases short and J 3 bases short, with 17 bases between. Germline CDR1 MNHNS, CDR2 SASEGT. CDR3 length: 15 residues. CDR3 sequence reads: CASSSPRGVNYEQYF. CDR3 DNA: TGTGCCAGCAGTTCCCCCCGCGGAGTGAACTACGAGCAGTACTTC.

This clone was recorded a few times. The CDR3 region is CASSLLAGEFNEQFF. DNA for the CDR3: TGTGCCAGCAGCCTACTAGCGGGGGAGTTCAATGAGCAGTTCTTC. This chain joins TRBV14 and TRBJ2-1; 11 bases align to TRBD2. This CDR3 is 15 amino acids long. V shed 4 bases, J shed 6 bases, and the junction held 5 bases outside the gene matches. Germline loops: CDR1 SGHDN, CDR2 FVKESK. The full variable domain, its missing parts supplied by reference TRBV14 and TRBJ2-1, is EAGVTQFPSHSVIEKGQTVTLRCDPISGHDNLYWYRRVMGKEIKFLLHFVKESKQDESGMPNNRFLAERTGGTYSTLKVQPAELEDSGVYFCASSLLAGEFNEQFFGPGTRLTVL.

V is TRBV18 and J is TRBJ2-3; possibly TRBD1 for D (6 bases). Between the trimmed V and J ends, which lost 7 bases and 3 bases, there was a span of 17 bases. The CDR3 loop spans 15 amino acids. Germline V gene lookup returns CDR1 KGHSH and CDR2 LQKENI. CDR3 sequence reads: CASCNREGFTDTQYF. CDR3 coding DNA: TGTGCCAGCTGCAACAGGGAAGGGTTTACAGATACGCAGTATTTT.

This chain uses TRBV5-6 with TRBJ2-7, with D hard to call. With 3 bases removed from V and 2 bases from J, the gap between germline ends came to 3 bases. The CDR3 totals 11 residues. Germline V gives CDR1 SGHDT, CDR2 YYEEEE. CDR3 DNA: TGTGCCAGCAGCTGCCCCTACGAGCAGTACTTC. Its protein product is CASSCPYEQYF.

This chain links TRBV7-6 with TRBJ2-5; D might be TRBD2 (5 bases). Looked up from germline, CDR1 is SGHVS and CDR2 is FNYEAQ. Trimming took 5 bases from V and 5 from J, leaving 18 bases between them. This CDR3 spans 15 amino acids. This CDR3 reads CASSPGMGLGETQYF. DNA of the CDR3: TGTGCCAGCAGCCCGGGAATGGGCCTAGGCGAGACCCAGTACTTC.

The chain joins TRBV2 to TRBJ2-2; 9 bases map to TRBD2. The CDR3 sequence is 16 residues long. CDR1 SNHLY and CDR2 FYNNEI come from the germline V gene. J gave up 6 bases and V 7 bases, and 12 bases lay outside the gene matches. The CDR3 coding sequence is TGTGCCAGCACCCCGGGTAGCGGGAGAAGGGCCGGGGAGCTGTTTTTT. It encodes CASTPGSGRRAGELFF.

The genes are TRBV19 and TRBJ2-6; no firm D call. The germline V gene has CDR1 LNHDA and CDR2 SQIVND (reference sequence). The ends were cut back, 5 bases at V and 3 bases at J, with 17 bases in the middle. The CDR3 spans 17 residues. In nucleotides, the CDR3 is TGTGCCAGTAGTTTCGAGGTCGGTGATCGTGGGGCCAACGTCCTGACTTTC. This encodes CASSFEVGDRGANVLTF.

The chain has TRBV6-1 and TRBJ1-1, with D perhaps matching TRBD1 (6 bases). This CDR3 region has 15 residues. The V gene lost 2 bases and the J gene lost 1 base, with 11 bases spanning the gap. CDR1 and CDR2 (germline): MNHNS, SASEGT. CDR3 in DNA: TGTGCCAGCAGTGAAACCAGGGGAGGGAACACTGAAGCTTTCTTT. It encodes CASSETRGGNTEAFF.

The V call is TRBV29-1, the J call TRBJ2-1, with D possibly matching TRBD1 (5 bases). Germline CDR1 and CDR2: SQVTM and ANQGSEA. V lost 3 bases and J lost 6, with 15 bases in between. There are 14 residues in the CDR3. CDR3 bases: TGCAGCGTTGAGGGGCCGATGTGGGTCAATGAGCAGTTCTTC. Its protein is CSVEGPMWVNEQFF.

The chain carries TRBV27 and TRBJ1-5, with D uncertain. Germline values: CDR1 MNHEY, CDR2 SMNVEV (reference sequence). V dropped 3 bases and J dropped 7 bases, with 13 bases sitting between them. The CDR3 loop spans 14 amino acids. The CDR3, as DNA: TGTGCCAGCAGTTTTGTCAAAGGAGGGCAGCCCCAGCATTTT. It codes for CASSFVKGGQPQHF.

The CDR3 spells CASSVYDSWGGYTF. The CDR3 coding sequence is TGTGCCAGCAGCGTCTACGACTCTTGGGGTGGCTACACCTTC. The chain couples TRBV9 to TRBJ1-2; D remains unclear. Germline-derived CDR1 and CDR2 are SGDLS and YYNGEE. V gave up 2 bases and J gave up 7 bases, with 15 bases separating them. CDR3 length: 14 residues.

The chain has TRBV11-2 and TRBJ2-5; D is ambiguous. The CDR3 has 11 amino acids. The V gene lost 5 bases and the J gene lost 2 bases, with 3 bases spanning the gap. Looked up from germline, CDR1 is SGHAT and CDR2 is FQNNGV. CDR3 sequence reads: CASSHQETQYF. In DNA form, the CDR3 reads TGTGCCAGCAGCCATCAAGAGACCCAGTACTTC.

This clone was detected only once. The genes are TRBV4-2 and TRBJ2-1; D tentatively reads TRBD1 or TRBD2 (6 bases each). The CDR3 totals 17 residues. CDR1 and CDR2 (germline): LGHNA, YNFKEQ. Trimming cost V 0 bases and J 4 bases, with 16 bases left between them. The CDR3 loop reads CASSQDRTGRKYNEQFF. In DNA, the CDR3 is TGTGCCAGCAGCCAAGATCGAACAGGGAGGAAGTACAATGAGCAGTTCTTC.

The chain combines TRBV28 with TRBJ1-1, with unresolved D. Per the germline V gene, CDR1 is MDHEN and CDR2 is SYDVKM. The CDR3 is made up of 12 amino acids. Trimming took 6 bases from V and 7 from J, leaving 12 bases between them. CDR3 sequence reads: CASRDPRSEAFF. DNA for the CDR3: TGTGCCAGCAGGGACCCCCGGAGTGAAGCTTTCTTT.

The chain employs TRBV5-4 and TRBJ1-1, with D unresolved. Germline-derived CDR1 and CDR2 are SGHNT and YYREEE (reference sequence). The V and J ends lost 1 base and 1 base respectively, with 14 bases between them. This CDR3 has 16 residues. CDR3 in amino acids: CASSLLLGRRNTEAFF. CDR3 nucleotide sequence: TGTGCCAGCAGCTTGCTTCTGGGCAGGCGGAACACTGAAGCTTTCTTT.

The genes are TRBV29-1 and TRBJ2-1; 8 bases match TRBD1. Germline V gives CDR1 SQVTM, CDR2 ANQGSEA. This CDR3 comprises 16 residues. The V and J ends lost 4 bases and 5 bases, in that order; junction bases with no gene match: 13. The CDR3 sequence: CSVAKNGTGGNNEQFF. The CDR3 nucleotides read TGCAGCGTTGCAAAAAACGGGACAGGAGGAAACAATGAGCAGTTCTTC.